A selection of T cell receptor beta chains follows, all from one sample in a study of cytomegalovirus exposure and HLA in healthy donors. Clones were sequenced by immunoSEQ multiplex PCR, and TCRdb holds only the in-frame ones, with some missing. This sample has about 300,000 clones, with 80% to 90% found just once. Sequencing was done on a sample of PBMCs. These TCRs come from a man aged 35-49 years in good health and CMV-seropositive. CDR3s include the opening cysteine and the closing phenylalanine or tryptophan. D genes are given only for firm matches. Expanded clones get a size class; other rows say once, few or many, or leave the size out.

d_call	v_call	j_call	clone_size	cdr3_aa
TRBD2	TRBV7-6	TRBJ2-3	-	CASSLGVTSGKGPDTQYF
-	TRBV27	TRBJ2-7	-	CASSLFPHSLEQYF
TRBD1	TRBV5-3	TRBJ1-2	-	CARSWDRDNYGYTF
-	TRBV29-1	TRBJ1-4	many	CSVIEKLFF
TRBD1	TRBV2	TRBJ2-7	-	CASRTGMGYYEQYF
-	TRBV7-2	TRBJ2-7	-	CASSFHRVYEQYF
-	TRBV6-1	TRBJ1-2	-	CASRSSGYDYYGYTF
TRBD2	TRBV11-2	TRBJ2-1	-	CASSPLAGFYNEQFF
-	TRBV7-2	TRBJ2-3	-	CASREVGRATDTQYF
-	TRBV9	TRBJ1-1	few	CASSVGSSLNTEAFF
TRBD1	TRBV18	TRBJ2-7	-	CASSAVQGASYEQYF
TRBD2	TRBV5-1	TRBJ2-5	-	CASRASGSPEQETQYF
TRBD1	TRBV10-3	TRBJ1-2	-	CAISESNRGGYGYTF
TRBD2	TRBV27	TRBJ2-7	-	CASSLSGLAGSSYEQYF
TRBD2	TRBV11-2	TRBJ2-7	once	CASRFPGLGREQYF
TRBD2	TRBV29-1	TRBJ2-1	-	CSVEGFGGRAVNEQFF
TRBD1	TRBV5-6	TRBJ2-7	-	CASSLSRTGGNEQYF
TRBD1	TRBV23-1	TRBJ2-7	-	CASSQIRDRDEERAYEQYF
TRBD1	TRBV28	TRBJ2-3	-	CASSSGGVGTDTQYF
TRBD1	TRBV6-5	TRBJ2-1	-	CASSPDRGSLNEQFF
TRBD2	TRBV7-9	TRBJ2-3	-	CASSFSVGGGPVITDTQYF
-	TRBV5-1	TRBJ2-7	-	CASRPTDSYEQYF
TRBD2	TRBV2	TRBJ2-1	-	CASSELTFDRDTGLAGNEQFF
TRBD1	TRBV6-1	TRBJ1-6	-	CASSDRDRGFSSPLHF
TRBD1	TRBV2	TRBJ1-4	-	CASNFRGRGEKLFF
TRBD2	TRBV4-1	TRBJ2-4	-	CASSQPGLGGLAKNIQYF
-	TRBV9	TRBJ2-2	once	CASSVGTAVAGELFF
-	TRBV28	TRBJ1-5	-	CASSLLGRDSFRAQHF
TRBD2	TRBV19	TRBJ2-2	once	CASSRGGENTGELFF
TRBD1	TRBV10-3	TRBJ2-7	-	CAISGGQDAPYEQYF
TRBD1	TRBV7-9	TRBJ2-1	-	CASSPDWGQGFNEQFF
-	TRBV10-3	TRBJ2-5	-	CAISQGETQYF
TRBD2	TRBV9	TRBJ2-1	once	CASSVGLAVPPYNEQFF
TRBD2	TRBV19	TRBJ2-1	-	CASTGTREYNEQFF
-	TRBV5-4	TRBJ2-1	-	CASRTGQSSYNEQFF
TRBD1	TRBV27	TRBJ1-5	-	CASSSIHRGRNQPQHF
-	TRBV19	TRBJ1-5	-	CASSWGLSNQPQHF
TRBD2	TRBV7-3	TRBJ2-1	-	CASSSGAGGEQFF
-	TRBV7-8	TRBJ1-1	-	CASSLAYRGQGNTEAFF
-	TRBV28	TRBJ2-7	-	CASSFRAGSEQYF
-	TRBV19	TRBJ2-1	-	CASSSSAENDEQFF
TRBD1	TRBV28	TRBJ1-5	-	CASLVQGARNQPQHF
-	TRBV18	TRBJ1-1	-	CASSVRQKNTEAFF
TRBD1	TRBV28	TRBJ1-4	once	CASSLLDRANEKLFF
-	TRBV15	TRBJ2-7	-	CATSRVYQREQYF
-	TRBV4-1	TRBJ1-1	few	CASSIGVSEAFF